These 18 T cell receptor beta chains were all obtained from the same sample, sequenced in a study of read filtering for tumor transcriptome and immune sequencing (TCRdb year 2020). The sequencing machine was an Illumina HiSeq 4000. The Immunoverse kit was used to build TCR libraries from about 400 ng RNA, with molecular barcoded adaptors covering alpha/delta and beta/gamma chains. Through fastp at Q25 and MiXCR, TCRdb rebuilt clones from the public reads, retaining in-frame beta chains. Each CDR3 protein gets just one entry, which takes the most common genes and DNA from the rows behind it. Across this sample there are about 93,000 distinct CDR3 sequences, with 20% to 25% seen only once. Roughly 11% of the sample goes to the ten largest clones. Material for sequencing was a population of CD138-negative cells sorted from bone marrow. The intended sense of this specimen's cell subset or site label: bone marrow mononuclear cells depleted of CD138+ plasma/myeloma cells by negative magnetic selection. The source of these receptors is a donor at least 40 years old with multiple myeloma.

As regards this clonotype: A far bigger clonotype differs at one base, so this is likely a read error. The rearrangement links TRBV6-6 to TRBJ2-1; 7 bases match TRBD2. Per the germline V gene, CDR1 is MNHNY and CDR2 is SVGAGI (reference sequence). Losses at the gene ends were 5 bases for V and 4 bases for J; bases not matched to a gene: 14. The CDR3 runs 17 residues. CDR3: CASSALMGGTDYNEQFF. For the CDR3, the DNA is TGTGCCAGCAGTGCCCTGATGGGGGGGACTGATTACAATGAGCAGTTCTTC.

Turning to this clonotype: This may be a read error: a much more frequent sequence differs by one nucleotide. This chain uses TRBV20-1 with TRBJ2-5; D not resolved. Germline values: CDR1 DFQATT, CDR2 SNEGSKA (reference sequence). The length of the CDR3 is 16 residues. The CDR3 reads CCARDGVPTYQETQYF. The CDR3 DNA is TGCTGTGCTAGAGATGGCGTACCGACTTACCAAGAGACCCAGTACTTC.

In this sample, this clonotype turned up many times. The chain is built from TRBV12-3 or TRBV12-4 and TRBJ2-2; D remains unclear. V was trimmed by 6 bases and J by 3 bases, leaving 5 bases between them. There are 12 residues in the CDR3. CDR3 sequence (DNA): TGTGCCAGCAGCCCCGACACCGGGGAGCTGTTTTTT. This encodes CASSPDTGELFF.

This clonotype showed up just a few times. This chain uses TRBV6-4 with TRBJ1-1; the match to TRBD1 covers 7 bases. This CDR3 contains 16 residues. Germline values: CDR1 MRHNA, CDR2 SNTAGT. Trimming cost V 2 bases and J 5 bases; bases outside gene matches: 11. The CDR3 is CASSDTPGQRRTEAFF. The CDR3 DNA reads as TGTGCCAGCAGTGACACCCCGGGACAGCGTAGAACTGAAGCTTTCTTT.

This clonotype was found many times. The CDR3: CASSEEGTGREKLFF. CDR3 DNA: TGTGCCAGCAGTGAAGAGGGGACAGGGCGCGAAAAACTGTTTTTT. V gene TRBV25-1 combines with J gene TRBJ1-4; TRBD1 aligns across 9 bases. CDR1 and CDR2 (germline): MGHDK, SYGVNS. Germline trimming cut 2 bases from V and 8 bases from J; bases unmatched to any gene: 6. The CDR3 length is 15 residues. Drawing the rest from reference TRBV25-1 and TRBJ1-4, the complete variable domain is EADIYQTPRYLVIGTGKKITLECSQTMGHDKMYWYQQDPGMELHLIHYSYGVNSTEKGDLSSESTVSRIRTEHFPLTLESARPSHTSQYLCASSEEGTGREKLFFGSGTQLSVL.

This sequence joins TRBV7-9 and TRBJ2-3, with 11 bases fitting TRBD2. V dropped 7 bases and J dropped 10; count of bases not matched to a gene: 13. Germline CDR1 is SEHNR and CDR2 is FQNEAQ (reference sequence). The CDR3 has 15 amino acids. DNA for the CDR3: TGTGCCAGCAACCCCCCCAGTAGCGGGGGGGTGGCGCAGTATTTT. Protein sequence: CASNPPSSGGVAQYF.

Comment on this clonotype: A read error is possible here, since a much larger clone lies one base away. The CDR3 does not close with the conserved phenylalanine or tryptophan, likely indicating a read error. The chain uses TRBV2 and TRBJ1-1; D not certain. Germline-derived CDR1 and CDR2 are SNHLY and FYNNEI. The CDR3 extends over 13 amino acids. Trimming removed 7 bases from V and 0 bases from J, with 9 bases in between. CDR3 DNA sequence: TGTGCCAGCACCAAGGAAGTGAACACTGAAGCTTTCTCT. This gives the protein CASTKEVNTEAFS.

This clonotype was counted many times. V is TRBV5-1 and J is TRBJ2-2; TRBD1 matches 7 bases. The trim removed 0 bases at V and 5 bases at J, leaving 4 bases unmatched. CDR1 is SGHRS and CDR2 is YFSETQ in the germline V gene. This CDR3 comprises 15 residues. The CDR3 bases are TGCGCCAGCAGCTTGGCCACAGGGGAAACCGGGGAGCTGTTTTTT. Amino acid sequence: CASSLATGETGELFF. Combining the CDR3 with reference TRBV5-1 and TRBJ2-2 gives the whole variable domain KAGVTQTPRYLIKTRGQQVTLSCSPISGHRSVSWYQQTPGQGLQFLFEYFSETQRNKGNFPGRFSGRQFSNSRSEMNVSTLELGDSALYLCASSLATGETGELFFGEGSRLTVL.

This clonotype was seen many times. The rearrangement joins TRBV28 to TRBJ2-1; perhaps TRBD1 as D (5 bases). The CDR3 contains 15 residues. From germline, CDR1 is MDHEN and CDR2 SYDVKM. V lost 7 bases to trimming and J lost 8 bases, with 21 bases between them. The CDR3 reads CASTSTQGFLYEQFF. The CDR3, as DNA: TGTGCCAGCACCTCAACGCAGGGCTTTCTGTATGAGCAGTTCTTC.

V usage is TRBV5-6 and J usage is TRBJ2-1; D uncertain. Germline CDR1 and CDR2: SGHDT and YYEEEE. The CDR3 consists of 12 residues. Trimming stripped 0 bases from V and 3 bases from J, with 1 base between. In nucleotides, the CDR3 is TGTGCCAGCAGCTTGGACTACAATGAGCAGTTCTTC. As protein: CASSLDYNEQFF. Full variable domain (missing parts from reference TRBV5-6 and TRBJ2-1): DAGVTQSPTHLIKTRGQQVTLRCSPKSGHDTVSWYQQALGQGPQFIFQYYEEEERQRGNFPDRFSGHQFPNYSSELNVNALLLGDSALYLCASSLDYNEQFFGPGTRLTVL.

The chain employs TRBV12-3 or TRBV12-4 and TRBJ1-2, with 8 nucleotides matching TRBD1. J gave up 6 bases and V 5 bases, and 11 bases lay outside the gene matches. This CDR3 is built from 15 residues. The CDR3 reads CASSPRQGIEDGYTF. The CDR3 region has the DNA TGTGCCAGCAGTCCAAGACAGGGGATTGAGGATGGCTACACCTTC.

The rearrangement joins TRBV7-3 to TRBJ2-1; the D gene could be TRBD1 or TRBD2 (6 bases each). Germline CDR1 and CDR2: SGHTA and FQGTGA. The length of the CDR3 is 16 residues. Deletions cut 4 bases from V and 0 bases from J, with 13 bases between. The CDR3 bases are TGTGCCAGCAGCTATAAAGGGGGGAGCTCCTACAATGAGCAGTTCTTC. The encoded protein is CASSYKGGSSYNEQFF. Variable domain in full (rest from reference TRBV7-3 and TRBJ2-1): GAGVSQTPSNKVTEKGKYVELRCDPISGHTALYWYRQSLGQGPEFLIYFQGTGAADDSGLPNDRFFAVRPEGSVSTLKIQRTERGDSAVYLCASSYKGGSSYNEQFFGPGTRLTVL.

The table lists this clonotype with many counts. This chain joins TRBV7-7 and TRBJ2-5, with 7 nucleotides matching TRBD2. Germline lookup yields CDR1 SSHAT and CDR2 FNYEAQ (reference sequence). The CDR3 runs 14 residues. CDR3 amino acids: CAGSLVAGDETQYF. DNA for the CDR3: TGTGCTGGCAGCTTAGTTGCGGGGGATGAGACCCAGTACTTC.

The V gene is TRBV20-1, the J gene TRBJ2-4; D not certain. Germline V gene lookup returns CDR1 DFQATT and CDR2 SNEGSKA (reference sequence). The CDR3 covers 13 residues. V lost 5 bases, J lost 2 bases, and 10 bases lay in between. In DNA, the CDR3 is TGCAGTGCTCCAGCTGATTCCAAAAACATTCAGTACTTC. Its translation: CSAPADSKNIQYF.

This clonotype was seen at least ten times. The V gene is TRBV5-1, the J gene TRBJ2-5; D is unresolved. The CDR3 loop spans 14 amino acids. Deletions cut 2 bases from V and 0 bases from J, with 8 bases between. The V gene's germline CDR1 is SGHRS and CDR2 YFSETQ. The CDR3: CASSLRRDQETQYF. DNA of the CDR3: TGCGCCAGCAGCTTACGCCGGGACCAAGAGACCCAGTACTTC.

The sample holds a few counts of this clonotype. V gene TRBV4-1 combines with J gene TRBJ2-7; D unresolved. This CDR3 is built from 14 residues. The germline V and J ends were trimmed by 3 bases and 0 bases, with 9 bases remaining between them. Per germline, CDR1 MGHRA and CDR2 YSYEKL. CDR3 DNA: TGCGCCAGCAGCCACGGGCCCTCCTCCTACGAGCAGTACTTC. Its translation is CASSHGPSSYEQYF.

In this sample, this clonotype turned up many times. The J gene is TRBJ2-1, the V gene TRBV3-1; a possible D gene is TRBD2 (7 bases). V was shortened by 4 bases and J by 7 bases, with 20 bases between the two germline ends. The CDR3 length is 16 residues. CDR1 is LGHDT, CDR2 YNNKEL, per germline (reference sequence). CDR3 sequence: CASSLNPGGRWNEQFF. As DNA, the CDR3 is TGTGCCAGCAGCCTAAACCCCGGGGGGCGGTGGAATGAGCAGTTCTTC.

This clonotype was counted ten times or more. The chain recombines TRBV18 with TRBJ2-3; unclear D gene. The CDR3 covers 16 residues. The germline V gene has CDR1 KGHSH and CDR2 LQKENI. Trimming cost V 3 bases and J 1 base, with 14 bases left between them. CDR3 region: CASSPGKWPGTDTQYF. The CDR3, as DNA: TGTGCCAGCTCACCCGGTAAATGGCCAGGCACAGATACGCAGTATTTT.